Listed here are 8 T cell receptor beta chains from one sample, sequenced in a study of T-cell reconstitution after alpha-beta-depleted transplantation in children. Unique molecular identifiers were built into the TCRbeta library. Each CDR3 protein gets one entry after TCRdb re-called the PCR reads with MiXCR. This repertoire shows 600,000 to 700,000 distinct CDR3 sequences, roughly 17% found once; its top ten account for approximately 1%. The sequenced sample was PBMCs from the stem cell graft donor, obtained from the stem cell graft. These receptors were taken from a human donor who donated a stem cell graft to a child with acute myeloid leukemia.

Notes on this clonotype: A much larger clonotype is one base distant, so this may be a read error. This CDR3 is missing its conserved last phenylalanine or tryptophan, likely due to a read error. The chain couples TRBV20-1 to TRBJ1-1; 8 bases match TRBD1. This CDR3 spans 13 amino acids. V lost 3 bases and J lost 1; bases outside the gene matches: 1. Per the germline V gene, CDR1 is DFQATT and CDR2 is SNEGSKA (reference sequence). Here the CDR3 DNA reads TGCAGTGCTAGTGGGACAGGGAACACTGAAGCTTTCCTT. This encodes CSASGTGNTEAFL.

This clonotype has a count of ten or more. The V gene is TRBV9, the J gene TRBJ1-5; no reliable D call. The V gene lost 4 bases and the J gene lost 7 bases, with 9 bases spanning the gap. CDR3 length equals 12 residues. Germline assignment: CDR1 SGDLS and CDR2 YYNGEE. The CDR3 DNA reads TGTGCCAGCAGCCCCCCCCGGCAGCCCCAGCATTTT. Translated, it gives CASSPPRQPQHF.

This clonotype has a count of ten or more. CDR3 coding DNA: TGTGCCAGCAGTTATGACAGGGACTACGAGCAGTACTTC. Encoded protein: CASSYDRDYEQYF. The rearrangement links TRBV6-5 to TRBJ2-7, with TRBD1 matching over 7 bases. The CDR3 has 13 residues. Trimming at V came to 3 bases and at J to 3 bases, leaving 2 bases not matched to a gene. The germline CDR1 and CDR2 sequences are MNHEY and SVGAGI.

This clonotype has just a few counts. J is TRBJ2-1 and V is TRBV5-1; D remains unclear. The CDR3 is 16 amino acids. Germline V gives CDR1 SGHRS, CDR2 YFSETQ. Deletions cut 0 bases from V and 0 bases from J, with 10 bases between. The CDR3 reads CASSLEQLSSYNEQFF. CDR3 coding DNA: TGCGCCAGCAGCTTGGAACAGCTGAGCTCCTACAATGAGCAGTTCTTC.

The chain recombines TRBV29-1 with TRBJ1-2, with D hard to call. The CDR3 is made up of 13 amino acids. Germline V gene data show CDR1 as SQVTM and CDR2 as ANQGSEA. V lost 6 bases to trimming and J lost 4 bases, with 15 bases between them. The CDR3 region is CSVRQESGYGYTF. CDR3 nucleotide sequence: TGCAGCGTCCGGCAGGAGTCGGGCTATGGCTACACCTTC.

This clonotype was observed at least ten times. The chain links TRBV20-1 to TRBJ2-3; TRBD2 might be the D (6 bases). V lost 6 bases and J 0 bases, leaving 16 bases between the germline ends. The CDR3 has 15 amino acids. Germline V lookup: CDR1 DFQATT, CDR2 SNEGSKA (reference sequence). The CDR3 coding sequence is TGCAGTGCCAGTCGGGACTCCACTAGCACAGATACGCAGTATTTT. Protein product: CSASRDSTSTDTQYF.

This clonotype was seen at least ten times. The J gene is TRBJ1-1, the V gene TRBV7-2, with TRBD1 matching over 7 bases. With V trimmed by 3 bases and J by 7 bases, 11 bases remained unmatched. The CDR3 runs 15 residues. Germline CDR1 SGHTA, CDR2 FQGNSA. This CDR3 is CASSLFQGEGFEAFF. Here the CDR3 DNA reads TGTGCCAGCAGCTTGTTCCAGGGGGAGGGCTTTGAAGCTTTCTTT.

Many counts were recorded for this clonotype. This chain links TRBV7-2 with TRBJ2-3; 9 nucleotides match TRBD1. The J segment lost 14 bases and the V segment lost 4 bases, leaving 13 bases of the junction unmatched. There are 14 residues in the CDR3. Germline assignment: CDR1 SGHTA and CDR2 FQGNSA. The DNA of the CDR3 is TGTGCCAGCAGCTCCCGCGATTTCGGACAGGGGAGGTATTTT. This gives the protein CASSSRDFGQGRYF.